The present T cell receptor beta chain was sequenced within a study of cytomegalovirus exposure and HLA in healthy donors. This clone has just a few counts. Its specificity is not known. TCRdb's copy holds only in-frame clones and misses some; the assay was immunoSEQ multiplex PCR. The sample consists of 200,000 or so clones, 75% to 90% of them appearing once. CDR3 size: 14 residues. The V gene's germline CDR1 is SQVTM and CDR2 ANQGSEA. J gave up 6 bases and V 6 bases, and 10 bases lay outside the gene matches. The study's findings and limits: It was fewer than 200 TCR beta chains that were listed as cytomegalovirus-associated.

This TCR was recovered from a man in his late teens or twenties in good health and CMV-seropositive. Sequencing was performed on PBMCs. V and J are TRBV29-1 and TRBJ2-1, with TRBD1 identical over 8 bases. CDR3 sequence reads: CSVRTGGTINEQFF. CDR3 DNA sequence: TGCAGCGTGCGAACAGGGGGAACGATCAATGAGCAGTTCTTC.